This TCR beta chain derives from a study of CXCR3-negative and CXCR3-positive naive CD8 T cells. Notes on the study in general: Against CXCR3-negative naive cells, CXCR3-positive naive cells showed more hydrophobic TRB CDR3s. The majority of assays used fresh PBMCs, and CXCR3 expression partially decreased after cryopreservation. Sequencing showed both naive subsets with comparably high diversity, and memory CD8+ cells much lower.

Naive CD8+ T lymphocytes were specified as CD45RO-CCR7+CD27+CD95-. Points on this clonotype: Its antigen is currently unknown.

5' RACE that incorporated UMI labels was used to prepare the TRB cDNA libraries. TCRdb reanalyzed the 5' RACE reads, giving one entry per CDR3 protein sequence and no DNA. This sample contains around 65,000 distinct CDR3 sequences. Sequencing used naive CXCR3+ CD8+ T cells from blood. Stated subset: CD45RO-CCR7+CD27+CD95- naive CD8+ T cells expressing CXCR3 (TNR3+). This receptor was taken from a human donor in good health. Some clones in this sample may be carry-over from other donors' samples.

The CDR3 region is CASTPSGGTGWYEQYF. The rearrangement joins TRBV7-9 to TRBJ2-7; TCRdb proposes TRBD1, but this gene call is untestable without DNA. The CDR3 totals 16 residues. Germline V gene sequence: CDR1 SEHNR, CDR2 FQNEAQ (reference sequence).